These 25 T cell receptor beta chains originate from one sample sequenced in a study of blood T cell repertoires in COVID-19. Profiling relied on immunoSEQ multiplex PCR, and the TCRdb table lists in-frame clones only, not all of them. The sample lists under 250,000 clones, around 86% seen once, with roughly 6% in the top ten. The sequenced material came from peripheral blood. The source is a man aged 55 to 70 who had recovered from COVID-19.

V is TRBV13 and J is TRBJ1-2; TRBD1 aligns across 8 bases. In germline, CDR1 is PRHDT, CDR2 FYEKMQ (reference sequence). J was trimmed by 7 bases and V by 5 bases; bases with no gene match: 9. This CDR3 is built from 14 residues. The CDR3, as DNA: TGTGCCAGCAGCCGAACCTCAGGGGGCGTTGGCTACACCTTC. It codes for CASSRTSGGVGYTF.

J is TRBJ2-1 and V is TRBV2, with TRBD1 identical over 8 bases. This CDR3 is 14 amino acids long. The germline CDR1 and CDR2 sequences are SNHLY and FYNNEI. V dropped 5 bases and J dropped 7; count of bases not matched to a gene: 7. In DNA, the CDR3 is TGTGCCAGCAGTAGCGACAGGGGACAGAATGAGCAGTTCTTC. Protein sequence: CASSSDRGQNEQFF. Based on the CDR3 plus reference TRBV2 and TRBJ2-1, the full variable domain is EPEVTQTPSHQVTQMGQEVILRCVPISNHLYFYWYRQILGQKVEFLVSFYNNEISEKSEIFDDQFSVERPDGSNFTLKIRSTKLEDSAMYFCASSSDRGQNEQFFGPGTRLTVL.

The chain joins TRBV5-1 to TRBJ2-1; 9 bases match TRBD2. This CDR3 is built from 12 residues. V shed 6 bases and J 9 bases; nucleotides not matched to a gene: 4. Germline CDR1 SGHRS, CDR2 YFSETQ. As DNA, the CDR3 is TGCGCCAGCAATGGCGGGGGGGTTGAGCAGTTCTTC. Its protein is CASNGGGVEQFF.

On this clone: Additional DNA sequences in this sample encode the identical CDR3. The rearrangement uses TRBV29-1 and TRBJ1-5, with 9 bases fitting TRBD1. Germline assignment: CDR1 SQVTM and CDR2 ANQGSEA. CDR3 length: 13 amino acids. Trimming took 5 bases from V and 2 from J; bases not matched to a gene: 1. The CDR3 spells CSVRTGGNQPQHF. For the CDR3, the DNA is TGCAGCGTTAGGACAGGGGGCAATCAGCCCCAGCATTTT.

This clone was picked up one time. The chain joins TRBV5-1 to TRBJ2-7, with D tentatively TRBD1 (6 bases). Trimming removed 2 bases at V and 7 bases at J, with 16 bases between. From germline, CDR1 is SGHRS and CDR2 YFSETQ. This CDR3 has 14 amino acids. The CDR3 is CASSFWTDSGEQYF. The CDR3 region has the DNA TGCGCCAGCAGCTTCTGGACAGATTCTGGGGAGCAGTACTTC.

CDR3 loop: CASTPHRGSYEQYF. The CDR3 DNA follows: TGTGCCAGCACTCCACACAGGGGCTCCTACGAGCAGTACTTC. The V and J genes are TRBV27 and TRBJ2-7; 7 bases map to TRBD1. The junction had 6 bases not matched to a gene; V was cut back by 7 bases and J by 0 bases. CDR3 size: 14 residues. The germline V gene encodes CDR1 MNHEY and CDR2 SMNVEV (reference sequence).

CDR3 nucleotides: TGTGCCAGCAGTTTTATTACAGGGGGGGGAACTAGCACAGATACGCAGTATTTT. This encodes CASSFITGGGTSTDTQYF. The rearrangement links TRBV28 to TRBJ2-3, with D tentatively TRBD1 (8 bases). This CDR3 is 18 amino acids long. CDR1 and CDR2 from the germline V gene are MDHEN and SYDVKM. Trimming took 3 bases from V and 0 from J, leaving 19 bases between them.

V is TRBV6-5 and J is TRBJ1-2, with D unclear. Trimming cost V 4 bases and J 4 bases, with 10 bases left between them. This CDR3 region has 13 residues. The germline CDR1 and CDR2 sequences are MNHEY and SVGAGI. The CDR3 nucleotides are TGTGCCAGCAGTTCCCTTATTAGCTATGGCTACACCTTC. This codes for CASSSLISYGYTF.

The V and J genes are TRBV27 and TRBJ1-5, with D tentatively TRBD1 (5 bases). The CDR3 is made up of 16 amino acids. V gave up 5 bases and J gave up 2 bases, with 16 bases separating them. CDR1 is MNHEY and CDR2 is SMNVEV in the germline V gene (reference sequence). The CDR3 sequence: CASSLGAGQGNQPQHF. The CDR3 coding sequence is TGTGCCAGCAGTCTAGGGGCAGGGCAGGGCAATCAGCCCCAGCATTTT.

V gene TRBV6-5 combines with J gene TRBJ1-6, with a tentative D call TRBD1 (5 bases). The CDR3 is made up of 13 amino acids. V was clipped by 7 bases and J by 8 bases, with 12 bases between them. Germline V CDR1 and CDR2: MNHEY, SVGAGI. The CDR3 loop reads CASTRTRDSPLHF. The CDR3 DNA sequence: TGTGCCAGCACCCGCACCAGGGATTCACCCCTCCACTTT.

This rearrangement joins TRBV18 to TRBJ1-3, with 12 bases matching TRBD1. CDR1 and CDR2 from the germline V gene are KGHSH and LQKENI. This CDR3 has 19 amino acids. After removal of 3 bases from V and 0 bases from J, the junction contained 9 bases not matched to a gene. Here the CDR3 reads CASSPGTGGAGISGNTIYF. Here the CDR3 DNA reads TGTGCCAGCTCACCTGGGACAGGGGGCGCCGGAATCTCTGGAAACACCATATATTTT. Looking up the rest from reference TRBV18 and TRBJ1-3 gives the full variable domain: NAGVMQNPRHLVRRRGQEARLRCSPMKGHSHVYWYRQLPEEGLKFMVYLQKENIIDESGMPKERFSAEFPKEGPSILRIQQVVRGDSAAYFCASSPGTGGAGISGNTIYFGEGSWLTVV.

The chain employs TRBV7-9 and TRBJ2-3; TRBD1 matches 7 bases. Germline trimming cut 7 bases from V and 2 bases from J; bases unmatched to any gene: 6. CDR1 and CDR2 (germline): SEHNR, FQNEAQ (reference sequence). This CDR3 region has 14 residues. CDR3: CASISGQPTDTQYF. The DNA for the CDR3 is TGTGCCAGCATCTCGGGACAGCCCACAGATACGCAGTATTTT.

The chain links TRBV7-9 to TRBJ1-6; 8 positions match TRBD1. V shed 4 bases, J shed 11 bases, and the junction held 7 bases outside the gene matches. The CDR3 loop spans 14 amino acids. From germline, CDR1 is SEHNR and CDR2 FQNEAQ (reference sequence). CDR3 region: CASSSGQGYAPLHF. CDR3 bases: TGTGCCAGCAGCTCTGGACAGGGATATGCACCCCTCCACTTT.

The V and J genes are TRBV6-5 and TRBJ1-6; 8 nucleotides line up with TRBD1. The germline V gene encodes CDR1 MNHEY and CDR2 SVGAGI. This CDR3 region has 16 residues. V shed 1 base and J 10 bases; nucleotides not matched to a gene: 9. CDR3 protein: CASSYFGQGIGSPLHF. The CDR3 DNA sequence: TGTGCCAGCAGTTACTTCGGACAGGGTATAGGATCACCCCTCCACTTT.

On this clone: At one boundary the junction diverges from the germline segment, which might be a read error. CDR3 sequence (DNA): TGTGCCACCAGTCCCCTTAGCGGAACCTACGAGCAGTACTTC. This encodes CATSPLSGTYEQYF. The chain combines TRBV2 with TRBJ2-7; D possibly corresponds to TRBD2 (6 bases). This CDR3 is built from 14 residues. The germline CDR1 and CDR2 sequences are SNHLY and FYNNEI. Full variable domain (outside the CDR3, taken from reference TRBV2 and TRBJ2-7): EPEVTQTPSHQVTQMGQEVILRCVPISNHLYFYWYRQILGQKVEFLVSFYNNEISEKSEIFDDQFSVERPDGSNFTLKIRSTKLEDSAMYFCATSPLSGTYEQYFGPGTRLTVT.

The V and J genes are TRBV27 and TRBJ1-5; unclear D gene. Germline V CDR1 and CDR2: MNHEY, SMNVEV (reference sequence). The V end was cut by 3 bases, the J end by 3 bases, with 9 bases between. The CDR3 totals 14 residues. The CDR3 nucleotides read TGTGCCAGCAGTTTGAGGCAGATCAATCAGCCCCAGCATTTT. This gives the protein CASSLRQINQPQHF.

The J gene is TRBJ2-2, the V gene TRBV5-1; D is possibly TRBD1 (6 bases). Trimming took off 4 bases at V and 5 bases at J, with 15 bases between the two ends. The germline V gene encodes CDR1 SGHRS and CDR2 YFSETQ. The CDR3 runs to 15 residues. The CDR3 reads CASSQLQGSTGELFF. The DNA of the CDR3 is TGCGCCAGCAGCCAATTACAGGGATCAACCGGGGAGCTGTTTTTT.

The chain couples TRBV19 to TRBJ1-5; a possible D gene is TRBD1 (5 bases). The CDR3 contains 14 residues. V lost 3 bases and J lost 4, with 10 bases in between. Germline V CDR1 and CDR2: LNHDA, SQIVND (reference sequence). Here the CDR3 reads CASSMGRVNQPQHF. DNA of the CDR3: TGTGCCAGTAGTATGGGCAGGGTAAATCAGCCCCAGCATTTT.

The rearrangement uses TRBV5-1 and TRBJ1-2; no firm D call. CDR1 SGHRS and CDR2 YFSETQ come from the germline V gene. This CDR3 is built from 16 residues. Deletions cut 4 bases from V and 1 base from J, with 17 bases between. CDR3 DNA: TGCGCCAGCAGCCCCGGAGGCAGGCTAGTTAACTATGGCTACACCTTC. Protein sequence: CASSPGGRLVNYGYTF.

This CDR3 reads CSAKREKLFF. In DNA, the CDR3 is TGCAGTGCAAAGCGAGAAAAACTGTTTTTT. The genes are TRBV20-1 and TRBJ1-4; no firm D call. There are 10 residues in the CDR3. Germline V gene data show CDR1 as DFQATT and CDR2 as SNEGSKA (reference sequence). Trimming left V 6 bases short and J 8 bases short, with 7 bases between.

This sequence joins TRBV7-9 and TRBJ1-1; 7 positions agree with TRBD1. Germline V gives CDR1 SEHNR, CDR2 FQNEAQ (reference sequence). Germline trimming cut 5 bases from V and 0 bases from J; bases unmatched to any gene: 6. The CDR3 is 15 amino acids. The CDR3 DNA sequence: TGTGCCAGCAGCCCCCGACAGGGCATGAACACTGAAGCTTTCTTT. This translates into CASSPRQGMNTEAFF. Combining the CDR3 with reference TRBV7-9 and TRBJ1-1 gives the whole variable domain DTGVSQNPRHKITKRGQNVTFRCDPISEHNRLYWYRQTLGQGPEFLTYFQNEAQLEKSRLLSDRFSAERPKGSFSTLEIQRTEQGDSAMYLCASSPRQGMNTEAFFGQGTRLTVV.

The V gene is TRBV6-6, the J gene TRBJ1-1; unclear D gene. Germline CDR1 is MNHNY and CDR2 is SVGAGI (reference sequence). Trimming took 4 bases from V and 8 from J, leaving 11 bases between them. This CDR3 region has 12 residues. CDR3 DNA sequence: TGTGCCAGCAGTTCTGCTTCGAGGGAAGCTTTCTTT. It codes for CASSSASREAFF.

This clone has just one count. This chain links TRBV3-1 (or the pseudogene TRBV3-2) with TRBJ2-5; TRBD2 is a possible D gene (6 bases). The CDR3 length is 15 residues. CDR1 and CDR2 (germline): LGHDT, YNNKEL (reference sequence). V was trimmed by 1 base and J by 8 bases, leaving 17 bases between them. CDR3 sequence reads: CASSQVGILGGTQYF. The CDR3 nucleotides read TGTGCCAGCAGCCAAGTAGGGATTCTCGGGGGAACCCAGTACTTC.

V is TRBV19 and J is TRBJ2-1; TRBD2 matches 7 bases. Germline V gene lookup returns CDR1 LNHDA and CDR2 SQIVND (reference sequence). V lost 5 bases and J lost 10; bases outside the gene matches: 8. The CDR3 length is 13 residues. The CDR3 DNA follows: TGTGCCAGTAGTCAGCCAGCGGGAAGGGAGCAGTTCTTC. This sequence encodes CASSQPAGREQFF.

V gene TRBV7-3 combines with J gene TRBJ2-3, with TRBD1 matching over 7 bases. Germline V gene lookup returns CDR1 SGHTA and CDR2 FQGTGA. With V trimmed by 5 bases and J by 3 bases, 5 bases remained unmatched. The CDR3 spans 14 residues. The CDR3 DNA follows: TGTGCCAGCAGCGTAGGGGGCAAAACAGATACGCAGTATTTT. As protein: CASSVGGKTDTQYF.